Sequencing of this T cell receptor (beta chain) was carried out in a study of naive CD8 T cells in extremely preterm neonates. The CDR3 consists of 16 residues. Trimming took off 4 bases at V and 3 bases at J, with 16 bases between the two ends. The germline CDR1 and CDR2 sequences are MNHNS and SASEGT. Blood donors were healthy children aged about 16-60 months and healthy nonsmoking adults. Sorting kept Annexin V-negative CD3+CD8+CD45RA+CCR7+ naive T cells. Per sample, roughly 17,000 to 110,000 naive CD8+ cells were sorted. TCRdb keeps only in-frame clones here, not all; method: immunoSEQ multiplex PCR. The sample holds about 5,900 clones, about 98% seen once.

Input material: naive CD8+ T cells from blood. The receptor comes from a human donor in good health. This chain links TRBV6-1 with TRBJ2-1, with D tentatively TRBD2 (6 bases). The CDR3 coding sequence is TGTGCCAGCAGTGCAACGCGGCGGGAAGACTACAATGAGCAGTTCTTC. Protein product: CASSATRREDYNEQFF.